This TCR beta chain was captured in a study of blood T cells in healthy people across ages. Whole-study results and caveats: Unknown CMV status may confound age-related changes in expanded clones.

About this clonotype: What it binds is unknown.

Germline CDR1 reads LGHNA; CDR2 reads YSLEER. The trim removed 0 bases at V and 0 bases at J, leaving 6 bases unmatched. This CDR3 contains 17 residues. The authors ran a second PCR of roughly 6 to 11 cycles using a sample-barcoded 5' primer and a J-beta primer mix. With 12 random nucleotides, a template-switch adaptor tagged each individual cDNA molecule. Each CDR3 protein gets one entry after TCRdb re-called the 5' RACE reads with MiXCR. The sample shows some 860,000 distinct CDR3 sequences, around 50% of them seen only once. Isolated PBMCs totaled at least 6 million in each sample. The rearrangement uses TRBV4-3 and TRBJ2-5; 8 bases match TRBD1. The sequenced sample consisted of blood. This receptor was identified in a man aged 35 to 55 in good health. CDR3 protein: CASSQDYSDRDQETQYF. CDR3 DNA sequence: TGCGCCAGCAGCCAAGACTATTCGGACAGGGACCAAGAGACCCAGTACTTC.